What follows are 30 T cell receptor beta chains derived from one specimen sequenced in a study of PD-L1 blockade in urothelial cancer. Documented time point: pretreatment peripheral blood. Profiling relied on immunoSEQ multiplex PCR, and the TCRdb table lists in-frame clones only, not all of them. The profile covers tens of thousands of clones, with around four fifths appearing a single time and 6.8% taken by the ten largest. The starting material was PBMCs, obtained around atezolizumab (anti-PD-L1) treatment. The source of these receptors is a man between 60 and 75 years old with urothelial cancer.

This clone has more than one count but fewer than ten. The chain has TRBV7-8 and TRBJ2-4; possibly TRBD1 for D (5 bases). The germline V gene has CDR1 SGHVS and CDR2 FQNEAQ. The CDR3 spans 16 residues. V lost 2 bases to trimming and J lost 1 base, with 12 bases between them. The CDR3 reads CASSLPARQAKNIQYF. DNA of the CDR3: TGTGCCAGCAGCTTACCGGCGAGACAGGCCAAAAACATTCAGTACTTC. The whole variable domain, filled in from reference TRBV7-8 and TRBJ2-4, reads GAGVSQSPRYKVAKRGQDVALRCDPISGHVSLFWYQQALGQGPEFLTYFQNEAQLDKSGLPSDRFFAERPEGSVSTLKIQRTQQEDSAVYLCASSLPARQAKNIQYFGAGTRLSVL.

The chain has TRBV19 and TRBJ1-4; D not resolved. The CDR3 covers 15 residues. V gave up 3 bases and J gave up 1 base, with 9 bases separating them. Germline V gene lookup returns CDR1 LNHDA and CDR2 SQIVND (reference sequence). CDR3 sequence: CASSIPRETNEKLFF. The CDR3 nucleotides are TGTGCCAGTAGTATTCCGAGGGAAACTAATGAAAAACTGTTTTTT. The full variable domain, rest sourced from reference TRBV19 and TRBJ1-4, is DGGITQSPKYLFRKEGQNVTLSCEQNLNHDAMYWYRQDPGQGLRLIYYSQIVNDFQKGDIAEGYSVSREKKESFPLTVTSAQKNPTAFYLCASSIPRETNEKLFFGSGTQLSVL.

This clone appeared a single time. The chain uses TRBV19 and TRBJ1-5; D is unresolved. Per the germline V gene, CDR1 is LNHDA and CDR2 is SQIVND (reference sequence). The CDR3 is 15 residues long. Trimming pared 7 bases from V and 3 bases from J, leaving 16 bases between. The CDR3, as DNA: TGTGCCAGTAACCCAGAGGACTTCGACAATCAGCCCCAGCATTTT. It translates to CASNPEDFDNQPQHF.

This rearrangement joins TRBV6-5 to TRBJ1-2; no clear D. The CDR3 contains 14 residues. Trimming removed 7 bases at V and 0 bases at J, with 12 bases between. Germline loops: CDR1 MNHEY, CDR2 SVGAGI. CDR3 sequence (DNA): TGTGCCAGCATGGAAGGCGGCTCTAACTATGGCTACACCTTC. As protein: CASMEGGSNYGYTF.

The chain links TRBV30 to TRBJ2-4; 13 positions agree with TRBD2. This CDR3 comprises 16 residues. Germline V gene data show CDR1 as GTSNPN and CDR2 as SVGIG (reference sequence). V dropped 2 bases and J dropped 8; count of bases not matched to a gene: 9. Here the CDR3 DNA reads TGTGCCTGGAGTCTAGGGACTAGCGGGGTAGTGGACATTCAGTACTTC. Residues: CAWSLGTSGVVDIQYF.

V usage is TRBV7-8 and J usage is TRBJ2-1; TRBD2 matches 12 bases. This CDR3 comprises 17 residues. J was trimmed by 9 bases and V by 3 bases; bases with no gene match: 12. Germline assignment: CDR1 SGHVS and CDR2 FQNEAQ. The CDR3 sequence is CASSFRNGLAGGTEQFF. The CDR3 bases are TGTGCCAGCAGCTTCCGAAACGGGCTAGCGGGGGGGACTGAGCAGTTCTTC.

CDR3 protein: CASSPDREAYGYTF. Here the CDR3 DNA reads TGTGCCAGCAGCCCAGACAGGGAGGCCTATGGCTACACCTTC. The rearrangement links TRBV5-4 to TRBJ1-2, with 7 bases that match TRBD1. V lost 4 bases, J lost 4 bases, and 7 bases stayed unmatched. The germline gives CDR1 SGHNT, CDR2 YYREEE (reference sequence). The CDR3 is made up of 14 amino acids.

Only one count was recorded for this clone. The rearrangement uses TRBV30 and TRBJ1-2, with D maybe TRBD1 (5 bases). Deletions cut 3 bases from V and 8 bases from J, with 10 bases between. Germline CDR1 and CDR2: GTSNPN and SVGIG (reference sequence). The CDR3 is 11 amino acids. The CDR3 coding sequence is TGTGCCTGGAGCAGGGAGGACGGCTACACCTTC. It encodes CAWSREDGYTF. Based on the CDR3 plus reference TRBV30 and TRBJ1-2, the full variable domain is SQTIHQWPATLVQPVGSPLSLECTVEGTSNPNLYWYRQAAGRGLQLLFYSVGIGQISSEVPQNLSASRPQDRQFILSSKKLLLSDSGFYLCAWSREDGYTFGSGTRLTVV.

This clone was observed a few times. The germline gene is not matched at one end of the junction; a read error may be the cause. The rearrangement uses TRBV7-7 and TRBJ2-2; 14 positions match TRBD2. The CDR3 spans 16 residues. Germline V CDR1 and CDR2: SSHAT, FNYEAQ (reference sequence). In DNA, the CDR3 is TGTGCTAGCAGCAGCGGGACTAGCGGGGGCCCCGGGGAGCTGTTTTTT. It is translated as CASSSGTSGGPGELFF. The variable domain in full, completed from reference TRBV7-7 and TRBJ2-2, reads GAGVSQSPRYKVTKRGQDVTLRCDPISSHATLYWYQQALGQGPEFLTYFNYEAQPDKSGLPSDRFSAERPEGSISTLTIQRTEQRDSAMYRCASSSGTSGGPGELFFGEGSRLTVL.

Regarding this clone: At one of its ends the junction is not consistent with the germline gene, which may arise from a read error. This chain links TRBV28 with TRBJ2-7; 7 nucleotides align to TRBD1. The CDR3 contains 12 residues. In germline, CDR1 is MDHEN, CDR2 SYDVKM. The DNA for the CDR3 is TGTGCCAGCAGTCAAAACGTGGGACAGCCGTCCTTC. Protein sequence: CASSQNVGQPSF.

The chain employs TRBV7-9 and TRBJ2-3; D gene unclear. The germline CDR1 and CDR2 sequences are SEHNR and FQNEAQ (reference sequence). V lost 3 bases and J lost 6, with 7 bases in between. The CDR3 runs 12 residues. Written as DNA, the CDR3 is TGTGCCAGCAGCTTGGGCTATGATACGCAGTATTTT. Protein: CASSLGYDTQYF.

The DNA of the CDR3 is TGTGCCATAAGGGGCGGGGGGGCGTACGAGACCCAGTACTTC. The encoded protein is CAIRGGGAYETQYF. The chain carries TRBV10-3 and TRBJ2-5, with TRBD2 identical over 9 bases. The CDR3 length is 14 residues. Germline V gene data show CDR1 as ENHRY and CDR2 as SYGVKD. J lost 5 bases, V lost 9 bases, and 10 bases had no gene match.

This chain uses TRBV9 with TRBJ2-2, with a tentative D call TRBD1 (7 bases). Trimming removed 7 bases at V and 4 bases at J, with 17 bases between. Germline lookup yields CDR1 SGDLS and CDR2 YYNGEE. The CDR3 totals 15 residues. CDR3 bases: TGTGCCAGCCACCAAGGGACAGCGGGCACCGGGGAGCTGTTTTTT. This gives the protein CASHQGTAGTGELFF.

The rearrangement links TRBV7-9 to TRBJ2-7; a possible D gene is TRBD2 (7 bases). In germline, CDR1 is SEHNR, CDR2 FQNEAQ (reference sequence). This CDR3 spans 13 amino acids. The V gene lost 4 bases and the J gene lost 2 bases, with 9 bases spanning the gap. The CDR3 here is CASSSRGPYEQYF. CDR3 in DNA: TGTGCCAGCAGCTCGCGGGGGCCCTACGAGCAGTACTTC.

CDR3 amino acids: CASSPGGATYEQYF. CDR3 sequence (DNA): TGTGCCAGCAGCCCCGGGGGGGCCACCTACGAGCAGTACTTC. The chain carries TRBV28 and TRBJ2-7; TRBD2 matches at 8 bases. After removal of 6 bases from V and 2 bases from J, the junction contained 6 bases not matched to a gene. CDR3 length: 14 amino acids. CDR1 MDHEN and CDR2 SYDVKM come from the germline V gene. Combining the CDR3 with reference TRBV28 and TRBJ2-7 gives the whole variable domain DVKVTQSSRYLVKRTGEKVFLECVQDMDHENMFWYRQDPGLGLRLIYFSYDVKMKEKGDIPEGYSVSREKKERFSLILESASTNQTSMYLCASSPGGATYEQYFGPGTRLTVT.

V gene TRBV2 combines with J gene TRBJ1-2, with 8 positions matching TRBD1. There are 14 residues in the CDR3. Looked up from germline, CDR1 is SNHLY and CDR2 is FYNNEI. With 2 bases clipped from V and 6 bases from J, the junction kept 5 bases outside the gene matches. CDR3 in amino acids: CASSESRGRNGYTF. As DNA, the CDR3 is TGTGCCAGCAGTGAATCCAGGGGGCGGAATGGCTACACCTTC.

This chain uses TRBV19 with TRBJ1-6; 7 bases match TRBD1. With 8 bases clipped from V and 5 bases from J, the junction kept 9 bases outside the gene matches. CDR3 length equals 15 residues. Germline CDR1 is LNHDA and CDR2 is SQIVND (reference sequence). The CDR3 DNA reads as TGTGCCAGTGTAGACAGGACAGGCGATAATTCACCCCTCCACTTT. Amino acids: CASVDRTGDNSPLHF.

This clone is categorized as medium-sized. The V call is TRBV7-8, the J call TRBJ2-7; 8 nucleotides align to TRBD2. The CDR3 runs 13 residues. Per the germline V gene, CDR1 is SGHVS and CDR2 is FQNEAQ. After removal of 3 bases from V and 2 bases from J, the junction contained 0 bases not matched to a gene. The CDR3: CASSLTSAYEQYF. The CDR3 nucleotides read TGTGCCAGCAGCTTGACTAGCGCCTACGAGCAGTACTTC.

This sequence joins TRBV2 and TRBJ1-2, with D perhaps matching TRBD1 (6 bases). This CDR3 is 16 amino acids long. Germline CDR1 is SNHLY and CDR2 is FYNNEI. V dropped 5 bases and J dropped 5 bases, with 21 bases sitting between them. For the CDR3, the DNA is TGTGCCAGCAGTCCAAGTCCAGGGGTAAGAGGATATGGCTACACCTTC. Encoded protein: CASSPSPGVRGYGYTF. Using reference TRBV2 and TRBJ1-2 for the parts outside the CDR3, the full variable domain is EPEVTQTPSHQVTQMGQEVILRCVPISNHLYFYWYRQILGQKVEFLVSFYNNEISEKSEIFDDQFSVERPDGSNFTLKIRSTKLEDSAMYFCASSPSPGVRGYGYTFGSGTRLTVV.

The chain joins TRBV7-8 to TRBJ2-7; maybe TRBD1 (6 bases). Germline V CDR1 and CDR2: SGHVS, FQNEAQ. The length of the CDR3 is 15 residues. Trimming cost V 1 base and J 7 bases, with 17 bases left between them. CDR3 sequence: CASSLVNSARGEQYF. Written as DNA, the CDR3 is TGTGCCAGCAGCTTAGTGAACTCCGCCAGGGGTGAGCAGTACTTC.

The V and J genes are TRBV5-1 and TRBJ2-1; TRBD2 is a possible D gene (7 bases). CDR1 is SGHRS and CDR2 is YFSETQ in the germline V gene. CDR3 length: 14 residues. Trimming stripped 2 bases from V and 10 bases from J, with 16 bases between. This chain's CDR3 is CASSFGGGLFEQFF. CDR3 DNA: TGCGCCAGCAGCTTTGGGGGGGGCCTATTCGAGCAGTTCTTC.

J is TRBJ2-7 and V is TRBV18; D is possibly TRBD2 (6 bases). The germline V and J ends were trimmed by 2 bases and 1 base, with 15 bases remaining between them. Germline V gene data show CDR1 as KGHSH and CDR2 as LQKENI. This CDR3 spans 16 amino acids. The CDR3 sequence is CASSPGSGGVSYEQYF. The CDR3 bases are TGTGCCAGCTCACCAGGGAGCGGAGGGGTTTCCTACGAGCAGTACTTC.

V usage is TRBV7-9 and J usage is TRBJ2-7; the D gene is possibly TRBD1 (6 bases). This CDR3 comprises 16 residues. The V end lost 5 bases, the J end lost 5 bases, and 22 bases lay between the germline ends. Germline CDR1 is SEHNR and CDR2 is FQNEAQ (reference sequence). CDR3 in amino acids: CASSPALQGVIHEQYF. The CDR3 DNA sequence: TGTGCCAGCAGCCCCGCCTTACAGGGAGTAATTCACGAGCAGTACTTC. Using reference TRBV7-9 and TRBJ2-7 for the parts outside the CDR3, the full variable domain is DTGVSQNPRHKITKRGQNVTFRCDPISEHNRLYWYRQTLGQGPEFLTYFQNEAQLEKSRLLSDRFSAERPKGSFSTLEIQRTEQGDSAMYLCASSPALQGVIHEQYFGPGTRLTVT.

The chain links TRBV5-6 to TRBJ1-2; D is uncertain. Germline V gene lookup returns CDR1 SGHDT and CDR2 YYEEEE. This CDR3 has 14 residues. V was cut by 0 bases and J by 6 bases, with 12 bases left in between. The CDR3 bases are TGTGCCAGCAGCTTGGAACAGATGAGGGATGGCTACACCTTC. It codes for CASSLEQMRDGYTF.

The chain carries TRBV27 and TRBJ2-6; 7 bases are shared with TRBD2. The CDR3 length is 18 residues. Germline CDR1 and CDR2: MNHEY and SMNVEV (reference sequence). The V segment lost 7 bases and the J segment 1 base; nucleotides outside the gene matches: 13. The CDR3: CASTNIRGGRSGANVLTF. The CDR3 coding sequence is TGTGCCAGCACCAACATAAGGGGAGGGCGTTCTGGGGCCAACGTCCTGACTTTC.

This chain joins TRBV4-1 and TRBJ1-1; TRBD1 agrees at 7 bases. J gave up 1 base and V 4 bases, and 12 bases lay outside the gene matches. The CDR3 is 17 residues long. Germline V gene sequence: CDR1 MGHRA, CDR2 YSYEKL. This chain's CDR3 is CASSPHVGGARNTEAFF. The CDR3 DNA follows: TGCGCCAGCAGCCCGCATGTAGGGGGCGCACGGAACACTGAAGCTTTCTTT.

The V call is TRBV29-1, the J call TRBJ2-3; D may be TRBD1 (7 bases). Germline CDR1 is SQVTM and CDR2 is ANQGSEA. The CDR3 runs 15 residues. V gave up 7 bases and J gave up 3 bases, with 20 bases separating them. This CDR3 reads CSGQGTQRETDTQYF. The CDR3, as DNA: TGCAGCGGACAGGGAACCCAACGGGAGACAGATACGCAGTATTTT.

This clone was seen once. The chain employs TRBV7-2 and TRBJ2-1; 9 nucleotides line up with TRBD1. Looked up from germline, CDR1 is SGHTA and CDR2 is FQGNSA. V was pared by 10 bases and J by 7 bases, with 14 bases of the junction left unmatched. CDR3 length: 15 residues. The CDR3 loop reads CATRAGTGSLNEQFF. The CDR3 DNA sequence: TGTGCCACCAGGGCCGGGACAGGGTCTTTAAATGAGCAGTTCTTC.

This chain connects TRBV6-1 to TRBJ2-7; tentatively, D is TRBD2 (5 bases). This CDR3 contains 14 residues. V lost 6 bases and J lost 0, with 12 bases in between. The germline V gene encodes CDR1 MNHNS and CDR2 SASEGT. CDR3 sequence reads: CASRGMRDSYEQYF. CDR3 nucleotides: TGTGCCAGCAGGGGAATGAGGGACTCCTACGAGCAGTACTTC.

Concerning this clone: At one of its ends the junction is not consistent with the germline gene, which may arise from a read error. The CDR3 bases are TGTACCAGCAGGAAGACAGGGAACACCTACGAGCAGTACTTC. Encoded protein: CTSRKTGNTYEQYF. The chain combines TRBV7-8 with TRBJ2-7; 7 nucleotides agree with TRBD1. CDR1 SGHVS and CDR2 FQNEAQ come from the germline V gene. This CDR3 has 14 amino acids.